This T cell receptor (beta chain) was captured by sequencing in a study of Ad26.COV2.S vaccination and SARS-CoV-2 variants. Study observations and caveats: Spike-specific TCR breadth ran higher among vaccine recipients than placebo recipients. The study found similar non-spike TCR breadth in vaccine and placebo recipients.

This clone was seen just once. Its antigen is unknown. Sequencing used immunoSEQ multiplex PCR; TCRdb keeps in-frame clones, though not all of them. The data show a few hundred thousand clones, around 87% seen once. CDR1 and CDR2 from the germline V gene are SGHRS and YFSETQ. The CDR3 is made up of 16 amino acids. Trimming took off 4 bases at V and 0 bases at J, with 13 bases between the two ends. The treatment is: around 19 received Ad26.COV2.S at low or high dose, single or two shots; 5 received placebo; per-sample allocation not given. On day 63 after the first injection, vaccine and placebo recipients gave samples.

The origin of this receptor is a person between 18 and 59 years old who received the Ad26.COV2.S COVID-19 vaccine or a placebo. Material: peripheral blood, obtained in a trial of Ad26.COV2.S vaccine versus placebo. J is TRBJ2-2 and V is TRBV5-1; D ambiguous. In DNA, the CDR3 is TGCGCCAGCAGCCCGACCCTGTTCGCGAACACCGGGGAGCTGTTTTTT. Translation: CASSPTLFANTGELFF.